The 21 T cell receptor beta chains reported below all come from one sample, sequenced in a study of blood T cell repertoires in COVID-19. Produced via immunoSEQ multiplex PCR; TCRdb's table is partial and in-frame only. The data contain 100,000 to 120,000 clones, around 76% of them singletons. Sequencing was carried out using peripheral blood. These receptors were obtained from a woman aged 70 to 79 with acute or convalescent COVID-19.

A few counts support this clone. V gene TRBV3-1 (or the pseudogene TRBV3-2) combines with J gene TRBJ1-5; no firm D call. CDR1 and CDR2 from the germline V gene are LGHDT and YNNKEL (reference sequence). The CDR3 runs to 14 residues. V lost 4 bases, J lost 2 bases, and 9 bases lay in between. The CDR3 is CASSPMSGNQPQHF. CDR3 coding DNA: TGTGCCAGCAGCCCGATGAGTGGCAATCAGCCCCAGCATTTT.

The chain has TRBV5-6 and TRBJ2-5, with TRBD1 identical over 11 bases. Germline loops: CDR1 SGHDT, CDR2 YYEEEE. V lost 3 bases to trimming and J lost 5 bases; unmatched junction nucleotides: 6. The CDR3 is 15 amino acids. In DNA form, the CDR3 reads TGTGCCAGCAGCTACGGGACAGGGGGGAGCGAGACCCAGTACTTC. Protein product: CASSYGTGGSETQYF.

The genes are TRBV30 and TRBJ2-3, with D perhaps TRBD2 (6 bases). Germline CDR1 and CDR2: GTSNPN and SVGIG (reference sequence). Trimming cost V 2 bases and J 3 bases, with 15 bases left between them. This CDR3 comprises 15 residues. CDR3 region: CAWSLSGRSTDTQYF. The CDR3 DNA follows: TGTGCCTGGAGTCTCTCAGGGAGGTCGACAGATACGCAGTATTTT.

The chain links TRBV19 to TRBJ2-3; possibly TRBD2 for D (7 bases). The CDR3 extends over 16 amino acids. Germline CDR1 reads LNHDA; CDR2 reads SQIVND (reference sequence). Trimming took off 3 bases at V and 1 base at J, with 14 bases between the two ends. CDR3 nucleotide sequence: TGTGCCAGTAGTATGAACGGGGGGCAGGGCACAGATACGCAGTATTTT. It encodes CASSMNGGQGTDTQYF.

The rearrangement uses TRBV5-1 and TRBJ2-7; 8 bases agree with TRBD2. CDR1 is SGHRS, CDR2 YFSETQ, per germline. The CDR3 totals 16 residues. The CDR3 spells CPRLSRRGARGGQQYF. DNA for the CDR3: TGCCCCCGCTTGAGCCGTCGGGGGGCCCGGGGGGGGCAGCAGTACTTC.

The chain links TRBV4-2 to TRBJ1-2, with 9 positions matching TRBD1. The CDR3 has 15 residues. Germline V gene sequence: CDR1 LGHNA, CDR2 YNFKEQ. The junction had 7 bases not matched to a gene; V was cut back by 3 bases and J by 5 bases. The CDR3 DNA reads as TGTGCCAGCAGCCAGGAAGGGACAGGGCGTTATGGCTACACCTTC. Its protein product is CASSQEGTGRYGYTF.

The chain is built from TRBV12-3 or TRBV12-4 and TRBJ1-2, with D unresolved. The CDR3 is 12 amino acids. V dropped 5 bases and J dropped 4 bases, with 8 bases sitting between them. CDR3 protein: CASSLGPYGYTF. In nucleotides, the CDR3 is TGTGCCAGCAGTCTAGGGCCCTATGGCTACACCTTC.

The chain uses TRBV5-5 and TRBJ2-1, with D uncertain. Germline CDR1 is SGHKS and CDR2 is YYEKEE (reference sequence). Trimming left V 0 bases short and J 4 bases short, with 11 bases between. The CDR3 runs 15 residues. CDR3 protein: CASSLGTESYNEQFF. CDR3 coding DNA: TGTGCCAGCAGCTTGGGTACAGAATCGTACAATGAGCAGTTCTTC.

This chain joins TRBV5-6 and TRBJ1-1; 9 nucleotides align to TRBD1. This CDR3 region has 15 residues. From germline, CDR1 is SGHDT and CDR2 YYEEEE. V dropped 4 bases and J dropped 4; count of bases not matched to a gene: 8. In DNA, the CDR3 is TGTGCCAGCAGCGCCGAGGGACAGGGTGGCACTGAAGCTTTCTTT. It yields the protein CASSAEGQGGTEAFF. Combining the CDR3 with reference TRBV5-6 and TRBJ1-1 gives the whole variable domain DAGVTQSPTHLIKTRGQQVTLRCSPKSGHDTVSWYQQALGQGPQFIFQYYEEEERQRGNFPDRFSGHQFPNYSSELNVNALLLGDSALYLCASSAEGQGGTEAFFGQGTRLTVV.

V gene TRBV18 combines with J gene TRBJ1-5; D is possibly TRBD1 (6 bases). CDR3 size: 15 residues. V was shortened by 2 bases and J by 2 bases, with 10 bases between the two germline ends. Germline CDR1 KGHSH, CDR2 LQKENI. Here the CDR3 DNA reads TGTGCCAGCTCACCAAGGGCAGGGGGCAATCAGCCCCAGCATTTT. Its translation is CASSPRAGGNQPQHF.

The V call is TRBV30, the J call TRBJ1-2; 9 bases line up with TRBD1. With 6 bases clipped from V and 6 bases from J, the junction kept 8 bases outside the gene matches. Germline-derived CDR1 and CDR2 are GTSNPN and SVGIG (reference sequence). The CDR3 totals 13 residues. CDR3 bases: TGTGCCTGCACTCTACAGGGGGCTAATGGCTACACCTTC. Protein: CACTLQGANGYTF.

This clone was observed a few times. The chain couples TRBV5-1 to TRBJ1-6; D unresolved. Germline lookup yields CDR1 SGHRS and CDR2 YFSETQ. Deletions cut 4 bases from V and 10 bases from J, with 12 bases between. The CDR3 is made up of 13 amino acids. In DNA form, the CDR3 reads TGCGCCAGCAGCGAATTGAGCCTCTCACCCCTCCACTTT. As protein: CASSELSLSPLHF.

This clone was recorded once. This chain uses TRBV6-6 with TRBJ1-4, with D possibly TRBD1 on 6 matching bases. The CDR3 consists of 15 residues. The V end was cut by 6 bases, the J end by 9 bases, with 20 bases between. The germline V gene encodes CDR1 MNHNY and CDR2 SVGAGI (reference sequence). CDR3 protein: CASRGHVSNVKKLFF. DNA for the CDR3: TGTGCCAGCAGGGGACACGTTTCGAATGTGAAAAAACTGTTTTTT.

This clone was observed a single time. CDR3 coding DNA: TGTGCCAGCAGTTTCGACAGGGGATATTCACCCCTCCACTTT. Protein product: CASSFDRGYSPLHF. The chain employs TRBV6-5 and TRBJ1-6; 8 nucleotides match TRBD1. CDR3 length equals 14 residues. J lost 8 bases, V lost 4 bases, and 4 bases had no gene match. Per the germline V gene, CDR1 is MNHEY and CDR2 is SVGAGI.

The chain links TRBV2 to TRBJ2-3; TRBD2 matches 9 bases. The CDR3 runs 14 residues. CDR1 is SNHLY, CDR2 FYNNEI, per germline. Trimming removed 9 bases from V and 4 bases from J; junction bases left unmatched: 8. The CDR3 spells CARSRAGGPDTQYF. In nucleotides, the CDR3 is TGTGCCAGGTCCAGAGCGGGGGGCCCAGATACGCAGTATTTT. The full variable domain, in which reference TRBV2 and TRBJ2-3 provide the parts outside the CDR3, is EPEVTQTPSHQVTQMGQEVILRCVPISNHLYFYWYRQILGQKVEFLVSFYNNEISEKSEIFDDQFSVERPDGSNFTLKIRSTKLEDSAMYFCARSRAGGPDTQYFGPGTRLTVL.

This chain connects TRBV6-5 to TRBJ1-1, with TRBD1 matching over 7 bases. The CDR3 runs to 15 residues. V shed 5 bases, J shed 4 bases, and the junction held 10 bases outside the gene matches. From germline, CDR1 is MNHEY and CDR2 SVGAGI. The CDR3 loop reads CASSRKQTGRTEAFF. The CDR3 bases are TGTGCCAGCAGTCGAAAACAGACAGGGCGCACTGAAGCTTTCTTT.

This rearrangement joins TRBV6-6 to TRBJ1-1, with D perhaps TRBD1 (6 bases). The CDR3 runs to 15 residues. V dropped 0 bases and J dropped 4 bases, with 12 bases sitting between them. Per the germline V gene, CDR1 is MNHNY and CDR2 is SVGAGI (reference sequence). The CDR3 DNA is TGTGCCAGCAGTTACTCCCCAGGGGTGGGCACTGAAGCTTTCTTT. It is translated as CASSYSPGVGTEAFF.

V and J are TRBV10-1 and TRBJ2-7, with 9 bases identical to TRBD1. The J segment lost 2 bases and the V segment lost 6 bases, leaving 5 bases of the junction unmatched. Germline values: CDR1 WNHNN, CDR2 SYGVQD (reference sequence). This CDR3 contains 14 residues. The CDR3, as DNA: TGCGCCAGCAGGCAGGGACAGGGCCCCTACGAGCAGTACTTC. It codes for CASRQGQGPYEQYF.

V gene TRBV5-4 combines with J gene TRBJ2-5, with 8 nucleotides matching TRBD2. This CDR3 spans 14 amino acids. Germline V gene sequence: CDR1 SGHNT, CDR2 YYREEE (reference sequence). The V segment lost 2 bases and the J segment 5 bases; nucleotides outside the gene matches: 5. CDR3 nucleotides: TGTGCCAGCAGCTTCCGGGGGGGCAGTGAGACCCAGTACTTC. Translation gives CASSFRGGSETQYF.

The chain uses TRBV14 and TRBJ2-5; the D is unclear. From germline, CDR1 is SGHDN and CDR2 FVKESK. The CDR3 has 14 residues. Trimming stripped 4 bases from V and 1 base from J, with 10 bases between. The CDR3 here is CASSLLAVQETQYF. In DNA, the CDR3 is TGTGCCAGCAGCCTTCTTGCGGTCCAAGAGACCCAGTACTTC.

This clone was observed a few times. This CDR3 reads CASSEGRAIATNEKLFF. The CDR3, as DNA: TGTGCCAGCAGTGAAGGGAGGGCCATTGCAACTAATGAAAAACTGTTTTTT. The chain has TRBV6-1 and TRBJ1-4; no firm D call. Germline V gene data show CDR1 as MNHNS and CDR2 as SASEGT. Between the trimmed V and J ends, which lost 1 base and 0 bases, there was a span of 12 bases. CDR3 length equals 17 residues.